A single sample is the source of the 10 T cell receptor beta chains below, sequenced in a study of blood T cell repertoires in COVID-19. Measured with immunoSEQ multiplex PCR; TCRdb has only the in-frame clones, and not every one. This table holds 250,000 to 300,000 clones, around 86% found once. The sequenced sample consisted of PBMCs or T cells enriched from blood (not recorded which). These receptors were taken from a middle-aged woman who had recovered from COVID-19.

The J gene is TRBJ1-1, the V gene TRBV5-1; a possible D gene is TRBD1 (5 bases). The ends were cut back, 5 bases at V and 0 bases at J, with 8 bases in the middle. This CDR3 comprises 13 residues. Germline CDR1 is SGHRS and CDR2 is YFSETQ. The CDR3 here is CASRGGLNTEAFF. The CDR3 coding sequence is TGCGCCAGCAGGGGGGGTTTGAACACTGAAGCTTTCTTT.

The gene calls are TRBV27 and TRBJ1-5; no firm D call. CDR1 and CDR2 from the germline V gene are MNHEY and SMNVEV (reference sequence). The CDR3 is made up of 16 amino acids. Trimming took 4 bases from V and 4 from J, leaving 17 bases between them. CDR3 sequence: CASSSSGRLLNQPQHF. CDR3 in DNA: TGTGCCAGCAGTTCGAGCGGCAGACTCTTAAATCAGCCCCAGCATTTT.

This clone has just one count. This sequence joins TRBV7-2 and TRBJ1-5, with D perhaps matching TRBD1 (5 bases). With 0 bases removed from V and 0 bases from J, the gap between germline ends came to 9 bases. This CDR3 is built from 16 residues. Germline V gene data show CDR1 as SGHTA and CDR2 as FQGNSA. In nucleotides, the CDR3 is TGTGCCAGCAGCTTAGCGGGGACTTATAGCAATCAGCCCCAGCATTTT. It translates to CASSLAGTYSNQPQHF.

This clone was observed a few times. The J gene is TRBJ2-7, the V gene TRBV2; D possibly corresponds to TRBD2 (5 bases). The CDR3 runs 13 residues. With 3 bases removed from V and 2 bases from J, the gap between germline ends came to 8 bases. Germline CDR1 SNHLY, CDR2 FYNNEI. The DNA of the CDR3 is TGTGCCAGCAGTGACGGGATAACCTACGAGCAGTACTTC. This gives the protein CASSDGITYEQYF.

V usage is TRBV18 and J usage is TRBJ1-2; 8 bases align to TRBD1. CDR1 KGHSH and CDR2 LQKENI come from the germline V gene. The CDR3 loop spans 14 amino acids. J gave up 2 bases and V 3 bases, and 2 bases lay outside the gene matches. The CDR3 here is CASSPGQVNYGYTF. In DNA, the CDR3 is TGTGCCAGCTCACCGGGACAGGTGAACTATGGCTACACCTTC.

The chain is built from TRBV6-4 and TRBJ2-2; TRBD2 matches at 8 bases. Per the germline V gene, CDR1 is MRHNA and CDR2 is SNTAGT. Unmatched junction bases numbered 2, after V lost 6 bases and J lost 5 bases. The length of the CDR3 is 13 residues. The CDR3: CASSQRETGELFF. The CDR3 DNA reads TGTGCCAGCAGCCAGCGGGAGACCGGGGAGCTGTTTTTT.

The table lists this clone with a count of one. The chain carries TRBV2 and TRBJ1-3; D gene uncertain. The germline gives CDR1 SNHLY, CDR2 FYNNEI. The CDR3 length is 15 residues. Deletions cut 2 bases from V and 3 bases from J, with 11 bases between. The CDR3 reads CASSESGGIGNTIYF. CDR3 DNA sequence: TGTGCCAGCAGTGAATCGGGAGGGATTGGAAACACCATATATTTT.

For this clone: The identical CDR3 is also encoded by other nucleotide sequences in the sample. The rearrangement links TRBV7-3 to TRBJ2-1, with 13 bases lining up with TRBD2. V gave up 5 bases and J gave up 4 bases; unmatched junction bases: 2. CDR1 and CDR2 from the germline V gene are SGHTA and FQGTGA. The CDR3 extends over 15 amino acids. CDR3 sequence reads: CASSPTSGRYNEQFF. The DNA for the CDR3 is TGTGCCAGCAGCCCGACTAGCGGGAGGTACAATGAGCAGTTCTTC. The whole variable domain, remainder taken from reference TRBV7-3 and TRBJ2-1, is GAGVSQTPSNKVTEKGKYVELRCDPISGHTALYWYRQSLGQGPEFLIYFQGTGAADDSGLPNDRFFAVRPEGSVSTLKIQRTERGDSAVYLCASSPTSGRYNEQFFGPGTRLTVL.

V gene TRBV3-1 (or the pseudogene TRBV3-2) combines with J gene TRBJ1-5; D gene uncertain. This CDR3 has 14 amino acids. Germline V gene lookup returns CDR1 LGHDT and CDR2 YNNKEL (reference sequence). Trimming pared 0 bases from V and 0 bases from J, leaving 3 bases between. This CDR3 is CASSQDLSNQPQHF. The CDR3 DNA is TGTGCCAGCAGCCAAGATCTTAGCAATCAGCCCCAGCATTTT.

This rearrangement joins TRBV10-1 to TRBJ2-3; no clear D gene. Germline V lookup: CDR1 WNHNN, CDR2 SYGVQD (reference sequence). The CDR3 sequence is 17 residues long. Trimming cost V 1 base and J 1 base, with 15 bases left between them. The CDR3 is CASSELSLAERTDTQYF. The CDR3 bases are TGCGCCAGCAGTGAGTTGTCTTTGGCGGAGCGCACAGATACGCAGTATTTT.